This T cell receptor (beta chain) was found in a study of CD8 T cells in ankylosing spondylitis. Library preparation for TCR beta used quantitative 5'-RACE with molecular barcodes. TCRdb called the 5' RACE reads again in MiXCR, with one record for every CDR3 protein. This sample has about 130,000 distinct CDR3 sequences, with roughly 9% found just once. This clonotype was observed at least ten times. The antigen is not known. Points from the study as a whole: In synovial fluid and blood from reactive arthritis, some motif variants were previously reported. Apparently characteristic of ankylosing spondylitis blood was a TCR beta motif (fewer than 10 highly homologous variants).

CDR1 SGHTA and CDR2 FQGNSA come from the germline V gene. Trimming pared 4 bases from V and 6 bases from J, leaving 20 bases between. There are 16 residues in the CDR3. V and J are TRBV7-2 and TRBJ2-3; D possibly uses TRBD1 or TRBD2 (5 bases each). The specimen sequenced was blood, either unsorted or a sorted T cell fraction (not recorded which). This TCR was recovered from a male donor with ankylosing spondylitis or in good health (not recorded which). Here the CDR3 reads CASSSKPWRPGDTQYF. The CDR3 nucleotides are TGTGCCAGCAGCTCTAAGCCTTGGAGGCCAGGGGATACGCAGTATTTT.